These T cell receptor beta chains were read from a single sample in a study of OX40 agonist ivuxolimab in advanced cancers. Profiled with immunoSEQ multiplex PCR; TCRdb holds only in-frame clones, not every one. The repertoire consists of 58,000 or so clones, with 85% to 90% occurring once and the leading ten covering approximately 10%. This specimen was CD4+ or CD8+ T cells sorted from blood, taken in a trial of the OX40 agonist ivuxolimab. All receptors come from an adult with an advanced solid tumor such as melanoma, head and neck, liver or kidney cancer. Both conserved end residues are trimmed from each CDR3. A D gene is named only where the DNA matches it firmly.

-,TRBV5-8,13,ASSLVGGYTGELF
-,TRBV11-3,13,ASSLGPVGYNEQF
-,TRBV5-1,14,ASSLRGGNSYNEQF
TRBD2,TRBV29-1,12,SVARTSGRDEQF
TRBD1,TRBV7-9,14,ASSLDAGTGVEKLF
TRBD1,TRBV2,15,ASSEQGQGLDNYGYT
TRBD1,TRBV7-2,13,ASSRPGTGTYEQY
-,TRBV28,12,ASSLWLGNTEAF
-,TRBV19,13,ASSQNLNSYNEQF
TRBD2,TRBV27,11,ASSLISGEEQF
-,TRBV28,11,ASSPHGRETQY
-,TRBV2,13,ASSERSGVVSPLH
-,TRBV27,12,ASTRGASTGELF
TRBD2,TRBV18,13,ASSPPGSLAGEQF
-,TRBV30,10,AWSVGGETQY